Listed below are T cell receptor beta chains from one sample, sequenced in a study of blood T cell repertoires in COVID-19. Assay used: immunoSEQ multiplex PCR; TCRdb lists only in-frame clones, some missing. The sample records around 130,000 clones, roughly 86% being singletons. Sequencing was performed on peripheral blood. These receptors all come from a woman aged 60-70 years with acute or convalescent COVID-19. Each CDR3 is given with its conserved first and last residue. D genes are given only for firm matches. Clone size is not always given. Where it is, it says once, few, many or a class for expanded clones.

J,D,size,V,DNA,CDR3
TRBJ2-1,TRBD2,-,TRBV28,TGTGCCAGCAGGTCCGGGGGAGCGGGAGAGAGAAATGAGCAGTTCTTC,CASRSGGAGERNEQFF
TRBJ2-1,-,-,TRBV30,TGTGCCTGGATGTCTGGCGGGTTGCCCTACAATGAGCAGTTCTTC,CAWMSGGLPYNEQFF
TRBJ1-5,-,-,TRBV30,TGTGCCTATGGGGCAGGGAGGGACCAGCCCCAGCATTTT,CAYGAGRDQPQHF
TRBJ1-1,TRBD1,-,TRBV12-3/TRBV12-4,TGTGCCAGCAGTACAGGGGTGGGAGCTTTCTTT,CASSTGVGAFF
TRBJ2-7,TRBD2,once,TRBV6-5,TGTGCCAGCAGCGGCCGGGGGGAAAGGTCCTACGAGCAGTACTTC,CASSGRGERSYEQYF
TRBJ2-7,-,once,TRBV10-1,TGCGCCAGCAGTGAAGGTGGGATAGGGGCCATCTACGAGCAGTACTTC,CASSEGGIGAIYEQYF
TRBJ2-7,-,-,TRBV7-9,TGTGCCAGCAGCTCCCCGGGGTCCGGATCCTACGAGCAGTACTTC,CASSSPGSGSYEQYF
TRBJ2-1,TRBD1,-,TRBV6-5,TGTGCCAGCAGGACCGGGACAGGCGGTAATGAGCAGTTCTTC,CASRTGTGGNEQFF
TRBJ1-6,-,-,TRBV5-1,TGCGCCAGCAGCTTAGTGGGTGGGAGCTCACCCCTCCACTTT,CASSLVGGSSPLHF
TRBJ1-1,TRBD1,-,TRBV29-1,TGCAGCGTTCGACAGGGTGGGGTCACTGAAGCTTTCTTT,CSVRQGGVTEAFF
TRBJ1-3,-,-,TRBV5-1,TGCGCCAGCAGCTCCGCACAGGAGAGCTCTGGAAACACCATATATTTT,CASSSAQESSGNTIYF
TRBJ1-4,TRBD1,-,TRBV19,TGTGCCAGTAGTATAGACAACAGGGGCACCGAAAAACTGTTTTTT,CASSIDNRGTEKLFF
TRBJ2-1,-,-,TRBV24-1,TGTGCCACCAGTGATTTGCCGGGACACCAGTTCTTC,CATSDLPGHQFF
TRBJ2-2,-,-,TRBV21-1,TGTGCCAGCAGCAATGATGGGGCCCGCGATAACACCGGGGAGCTGTTTTTT,CASSNDGARDNTGELFF
TRBJ1-1,TRBD1,-,TRBV19,TGTGCCAGTACCCTGACAGGGGAAGCTTTCTTT,CASTLTGEAFF
TRBJ1-2,-,once,TRBV6-6,TGTGCCAGCAGCCAAAACCTCGGGGGGTACTATGGCTACACCTTC,CASSQNLGGYYGYTF
TRBJ2-7,-,-,TRBV7-2,TGTGCCAGCAGCTTCCCCCCAGGTTGGGAGCAGTACTTC,CASSFPPGWEQYF
TRBJ1-1,TRBD1,-,TRBV5-6,TGTGCCAGCAGCTATACAGGGGGCGCGGCTGAAGCTTTCTTT,CASSYTGGAAEAFF
TRBJ1-4,-,-,TRBV3-1/TRBV3-2,TGTGCCAGCAGCCAAGGGGCGTCCGACCTCGCAAAACTGTTTTTT,CASSQGASDLAKLFF
TRBJ2-2,-,-,TRBV11-2,TGTGCCAGCAGTTGGAGCCGCGGGGAGCTGTTTTTT,CASSWSRGELFF
TRBJ2-1,-,-,TRBV29-1,TGCAGCGTTGCTACCTGGGGGCTGAATGAGCAGTTCTTC,CSVATWGLNEQFF
TRBJ2-7,TRBD1,-,TRBV15,TGTGCCACCAGCAGAGTGGACAGGAACGGAGAGCAGTACTTC,CATSRVDRNGEQYF
TRBJ2-3,TRBD1,-,TRBV9,TGTGCCAGCACAAGAGGGGACAGGGCGGCAGATACGCAGTATTTT,CASTRGDRAADTQYF
TRBJ1-1,TRBD1,-,TRBV11-3,TGTGCCAGCAGCTTAGAAAGGACAGGAGACACTGAAGCTTTCTTT,CASSLERTGDTEAFF
TRBJ1-1,-,-,TRBV4-2,TGTGCCAGCAGCCAAAGACTTAACACTGAAGCTTTCTTT,CASSQRLNTEAFF
TRBJ1-5,-,-,TRBV5-4,TGTGCCAGCAGCTTTGGAGGGGAGAGAAATCAGCCCCAGCATTTT,CASSFGGERNQPQHF
TRBJ1-5,-,-,TRBV3-1/TRBV3-2,TGTGCCAGCAGCCAAGATGCGAGGTTTCAGCCCCAGCATTTT,CASSQDARFQPQHF
TRBJ2-6,TRBD1,-,TRBV18,TGTGCCAGCTCCCGAACAGGGGCCGGGGCCAACGTCCTGACTTTC,CASSRTGAGANVLTF
TRBJ1-2,-,once,TRBV30,TGTGCCTGGATTCAGACGGGGTCCCCGCCTAACTATGGCTACACCTTC,CAWIQTGSPPNYGYTF
TRBJ1-6,TRBD1,-,TRBV3-1/TRBV3-2,TGTGCCAGCAGCGGCGGACAGGGCCTCGATTCACCCCTCCACTTT,CASSGGQGLDSPLHF
TRBJ2-5,TRBD2,-,TRBV5-1,TGCGCCAGCAGCTTGGCTAGGACTAGCGGTCAAGAGACCCAGTACTTC,CASSLARTSGQETQYF
TRBJ2-1,TRBD2,-,TRBV2,TGTGCCAGCAGTGAACTTCCTAGCGGGAGCGGGTATGAGCAGTTCTTC,CASSELPSGSGYEQFF
TRBJ1-2,-,few,TRBV12-2,TGTGCAAGTCGCGCCGACAGGTGTCGGAAAGCCCGGGAGGCAATCGGGTACTATGGCTACACCTTC,CASRADRCRKAREAIGYYGYTF
TRBJ2-5,-,-,TRBV24-1,TGTGCCACCAGTGATTTACTGGGCACCCAGTACTTC,CATSDLLGTQYF
TRBJ1-2,TRBD1,-,TRBV11-3,TGTGCCAGCAGCCCCGGACAGGGGGCGCGTGGCTACACCTTC,CASSPGQGARGYTF
TRBJ2-3,TRBD2,-,TRBV7-8,TGTGCCAGCAGCACCCAAGGGACTACTAGGGTCACAGATACGCAGTATTTT,CASSTQGTTRVTDTQYF
TRBJ2-3,-,-,TRBV28,TGTGCCAGCAGTCTTACTTACACAGATACGCAGTATTTT,CASSLTYTDTQYF
TRBJ2-1,-,-,TRBV7-2,TGTGCCAGCAGCGCGACTTGGACTCTGGGGTATGAGCAGTTCTTC,CASSATWTLGYEQFF
TRBJ1-2,-,-,TRBV19,TGTGCCTCAACAGCCCAGGGGCAAGCTAACTATGGCTACACCTTC,CASTAQGQANYGYTF
TRBJ1-5,TRBD1,once,TRBV3-1/TRBV3-2,TGTGCCAGCAGCGTAGGGACAGGGCTCAATCAGCCCCAGCATTTT,CASSVGTGLNQPQHF
TRBJ1-5,-,-,TRBV6-1,TGTGCCAGCAGGGAAGGGCAGTACAATCAGCCCCAGCATTTT,CASREGQYNQPQHF
TRBJ1-1,TRBD1,once,TRBV2,TGTGCCAGCAGTGAAGCCAGGGGGCAAGTGGGCACTGAAGCTTTCTTT,CASSEARGQVGTEAFF
TRBJ1-5,TRBD1,-,TRBV6-5,TGTGCCACTAACCCGGGACAGGGGAGAGGTCAGCCCCAGCATTTT,CATNPGQGRGQPQHF
TRBJ1-5,-,few,TRBV2,TGTGCCAGCAGTGTCAGGGGCGTTGGTAATCAGCCCCAGCATTTT,CASSVRGVGNQPQHF